The 3 T cell receptor beta chains in this list originate from one sample, sequenced in a study of blood T cell repertoires in COVID-19. Produced via immunoSEQ multiplex PCR; TCRdb's table is partial and in-frame only. In the table there are about 480,000 clones, approximately 90% of which are singletons. The sample comprised PBMCs or T cells enriched from blood (not recorded which). Receptor source: a young woman with acute COVID-19.

The chain employs TRBV5-5 and TRBJ1-2, with TRBD1 matching 8 bases. The CDR3 has 14 residues. Germline trimming cut 4 bases from V and 4 bases from J; bases unmatched to any gene: 6. Germline-derived CDR1 and CDR2 are SGHKS and YYEKEE (reference sequence). The CDR3 DNA sequence: TGTGCCAGCAGCCCACCGGGACAGGCCTATGGCTACACCTTC. It codes for CASSPPGQAYGYTF. The whole variable domain, remainder taken from reference TRBV5-5 and TRBJ1-2, is DAGVTQSPTHLIKTRGQQVTLRCSPISGHKSVSWYQQVLGQGPQFIFQYYEKEERGRGNFPDRFSARQFPNYSSELNVNALLLGDSALYLCASSPPGQAYGYTFGSGTRLTVV.

This chain joins TRBV5-5 and TRBJ2-7; tentatively, D is TRBD2 (5 bases). The CDR3 contains 14 residues. V gave up 4 bases and J gave up 6 bases, with 17 bases separating them. Germline assignment: CDR1 SGHKS and CDR2 YYEKEE (reference sequence). CDR3 sequence (DNA): TGTGCCAGCAGCATAGCCGCGAGGGATGGCGAGCAGTACTTC. Residues: CASSIAARDGEQYF.

The J gene is TRBJ1-2, the V gene TRBV12-3 or TRBV12-4; D is perhaps TRBD1 (5 bases). Trimming took off 5 bases at V and 4 bases at J, with 5 bases between the two ends. CDR3 size: 11 residues. The CDR3 region has the DNA TGTGCCAGCAGTACAGGCTATGGCTACACCTTC. It yields the protein CASSTGYGYTF.